The present T cell receptor (beta chain) was sequenced within a study of shared clonotypes between healthy human individuals. Study-wide context: Used for every donor were three CD4 naive, three CD4 memory, two CD8 naive and one CD8 memory plate. Study-wide findings and caveats: The study found 4.5% to 5% of naive CD4 clonotypes shared across a handful of donors. A reduction in generation probabilities was seen for non-shared clonotypes relative to those shared by all four donors.

From germline, CDR1 is MDHEN and CDR2 SYDVKM. The CDR3 has 15 amino acids. V lost 2 bases and J lost 0, with 8 bases in between. This table comes from immunoSEQ multiplex PCR, and its TCRdb copy is limited to in-frame clones, with some not included. This table holds 300,000 to 350,000 clones, about 70% found once. Details on this clone: Its target is unknown.

This receptor was obtained from a man aged 25 to 40 in good health. The sequenced sample was memory CD4+ T cells sorted from blood. As for subset: CD45RA-negative fraction. This chain joins TRBV28 and TRBJ2-1, with D tentatively TRBD2 (5 bases). CDR3 bases: TGTGCCAGCAGTTTAGCGGGCCTCTCCTACAATGAGCAGTTCTTC. As protein: CASSLAGLSYNEQFF.